This T cell receptor (beta chain) was identified in a study of cytomegalovirus exposure and HLA in healthy donors. Data came from immunoSEQ multiplex PCR; TCRdb stores just in-frame clones and leaves some out. This table has more than 300,000 clones, 86% appearing once. J lost 4 bases, V lost 1 base, and 11 bases had no gene match. The germline CDR1 and CDR2 sequences are MDHEN and SYDVKM. The CDR3 length is 18 residues. The receptor comes from a woman under 30 in good health and CMV-seronegative. Material for sequencing was PBMCs. The J gene is TRBJ1-1, the V gene TRBV28, with 11 positions matching TRBD1. The CDR3, as DNA: TGTGCCAGCAGTTTATCTGGACAGGGGGCGTTTATTTCCACTGAAGCTTTCTTT. Its translation is CASSLSGQGAFISTEAFF. The full variable domain, its missing parts supplied by reference TRBV28 and TRBJ1-1, is DVKVTQSSRYLVKRTGEKVFLECVQDMDHENMFWYRQDPGLGLRLIYFSYDVKMKEKGDIPEGYSVSREKKERFSLILESASTNQTSMYLCASSLSGQGAFISTEAFFGQGTRLTVV.